Sequencing of this T cell receptor beta chain was carried out in a study of blood T cell repertoires in COVID-19. On the study more broadly: Sites across the United States, Italy and Spain contributed samples from acute and convalescent COVID-19. T cells, B-cell-depleted T cells, or PBMCs provided the cDNA or gDNA that served as material.

Between the trimmed V and J ends, which lost 5 bases and 6 bases, there was a span of 16 bases. Germline V gives CDR1 SNHLY, CDR2 FYNNEI. CDR3 size: 14 residues. In the study's own analysis: Nucleated cell number was recorded as an estimate derived from reference gene primer amplification. The protocol was immunoSEQ multiplex PCR, while the TCRdb copy is restricted to in-frame clones and leaves out a portion. The DNA was the basis for D and trimming; V, J and clone size are from that table. The sample includes over 130,000 clones, 85% to 90% seen only once; the top ten take about 10%. The TCR originated in a woman older than 75 with acute or convalescent COVID-19. The chain couples TRBV2 to TRBJ1-1; D gene uncertain. Sequences were obtained from peripheral blood. CDR3 DNA: TGTGCCAGCAGTATGGACTCCCTCAGACCTGAAGCTTTCTTT. It specifies CASSMDSLRPEAFF.